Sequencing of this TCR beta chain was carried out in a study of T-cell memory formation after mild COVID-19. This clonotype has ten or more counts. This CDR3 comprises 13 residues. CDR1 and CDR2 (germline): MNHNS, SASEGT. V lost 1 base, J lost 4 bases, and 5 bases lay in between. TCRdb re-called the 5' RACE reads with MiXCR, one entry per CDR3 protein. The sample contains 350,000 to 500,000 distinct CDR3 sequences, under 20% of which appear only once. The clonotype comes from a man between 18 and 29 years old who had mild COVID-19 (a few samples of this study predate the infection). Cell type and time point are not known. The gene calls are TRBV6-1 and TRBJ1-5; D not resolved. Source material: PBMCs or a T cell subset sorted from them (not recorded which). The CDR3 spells CASSEVGNQPQHF. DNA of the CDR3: TGTGCCAGCAGTGAAGTGGGAAATCAGCCCCAGCATTTT.